The 3 T cell receptor beta chains listed next were all sequenced from one sample in a study of blood T cells in healthy people across ages. Together with a sample-barcoded 5' primer, a J-beta primer mix was included in a second PCR lasting roughly 6 to 12 cycles. MiXCR, applied by TCRdb to the 5' RACE reads, yields one record per CDR3 protein. The sample holds approximately 780,000 distinct CDR3 sequences, 20% to 30% seen once. The sample was also reused in another study, on T cells of mothers and their children.

The sequenced material came from blood. The receptors stem from a boy under 18 in good health.

The sample holds a few counts of this clonotype. This chain uses TRBV12-3 or TRBV12-4 with TRBJ2-5, with unresolved D. CDR3 length equals 13 residues. V lost 5 bases to trimming and J lost 5 bases, with 12 bases between them. The CDR3 sequence: CASSPAVKETQYF. The CDR3 region has the DNA TGTGCCAGCAGTCCCGCGGTGAAGGAGACCCAGTACTTC.

The chain couples TRBV5-1 to TRBJ2-5, with TRBD1 matching 10 bases. This CDR3 has 15 residues. In germline, CDR1 is SGHRS, CDR2 YFSETQ. V shed 4 bases, J shed 2 bases, and the junction held 5 bases outside the gene matches. The CDR3 nucleotides are TGCGCCAGCAGCCCGTCGGACAGGGGGCAAGAGACCCAGTACTTC. Translating gives CASSPSDRGQETQYF.

In this sample, this clonotype turned up once. V and J are TRBV7-9 and TRBJ1-1; D not certain. CDR1 and CDR2 (germline): SEHNR, FQNEAQ (reference sequence). Trimming cost V 4 bases and J 0 bases, with 9 bases left between them. This CDR3 contains 14 residues. In DNA form, the CDR3 reads TGTGCCAGCAGCTCCCGGATCTTGAACACTGAAGCTTTCTTT. Its protein product is CASSSRILNTEAFF.